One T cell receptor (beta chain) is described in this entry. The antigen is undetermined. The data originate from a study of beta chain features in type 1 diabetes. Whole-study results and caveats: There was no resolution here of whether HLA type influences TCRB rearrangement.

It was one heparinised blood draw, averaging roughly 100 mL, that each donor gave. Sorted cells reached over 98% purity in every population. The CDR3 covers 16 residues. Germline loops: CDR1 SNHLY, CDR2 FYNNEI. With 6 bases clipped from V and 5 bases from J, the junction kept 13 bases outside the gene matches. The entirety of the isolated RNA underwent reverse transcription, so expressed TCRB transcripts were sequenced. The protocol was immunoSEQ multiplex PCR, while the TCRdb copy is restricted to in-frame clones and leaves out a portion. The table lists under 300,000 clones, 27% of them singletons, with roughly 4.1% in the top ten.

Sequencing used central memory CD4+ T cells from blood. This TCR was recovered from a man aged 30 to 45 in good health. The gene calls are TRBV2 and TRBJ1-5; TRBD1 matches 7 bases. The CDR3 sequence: CASSYTPTGAHQPQHF. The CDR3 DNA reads TGTGCCAGCAGCTATACGCCTACAGGGGCCCATCAGCCCCAGCATTTT. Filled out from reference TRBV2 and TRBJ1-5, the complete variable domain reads EPEVTQTPSHQVTQMGQEVILRCVPISNHLYFYWYRQILGQKVEFLVSFYNNEISEKSEIFDDQFSVERPDGSNFTLKIRSTKLEDSAMYFCASSYTPTGAHQPQHFGDGTRLSIL.